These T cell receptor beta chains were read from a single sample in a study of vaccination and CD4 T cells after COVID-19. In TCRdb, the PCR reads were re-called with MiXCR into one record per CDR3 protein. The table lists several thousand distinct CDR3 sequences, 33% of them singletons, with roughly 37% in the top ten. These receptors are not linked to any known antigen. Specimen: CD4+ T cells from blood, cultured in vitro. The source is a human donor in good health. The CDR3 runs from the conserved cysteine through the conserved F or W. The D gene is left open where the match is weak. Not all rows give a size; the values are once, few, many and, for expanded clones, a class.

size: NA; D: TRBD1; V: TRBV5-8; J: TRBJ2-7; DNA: TGTGCCAGCAGTTCCCGGACAGGGAGCTTGTCCTACGAGCAGTACTTC; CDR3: CASSSRTGSLSYEQYF
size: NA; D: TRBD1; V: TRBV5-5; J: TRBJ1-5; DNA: TGTGCCAGCAGCTTGGAACGGGGGGGACAGGGGAACAATCAGCCCCAGCATTTT; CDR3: CASSLERGGQGNNQPQHF
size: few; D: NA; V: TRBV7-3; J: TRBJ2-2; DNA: TGTGCCAGCAGCTTGGGAGCGCAACACACCGGGGAGCTGTTTTTT; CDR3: CASSLGAQHTGELFF
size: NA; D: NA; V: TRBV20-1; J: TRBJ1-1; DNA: TGCAGTGCTCACGACCTGAAGGCTTTCTTT; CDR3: CSAHDLKAFF
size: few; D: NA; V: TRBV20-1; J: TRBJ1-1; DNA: TGCAGTGCTAAGACAGGGAACACTGAAGCTTTCTTT; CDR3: CSAKTGNTEAFF
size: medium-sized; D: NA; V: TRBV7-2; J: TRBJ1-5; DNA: TGTGCCAGCAGCTTAATCTCAGGGAGAGTCGACCCCCAGCATTTT; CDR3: CASSLISGRVDPQHF
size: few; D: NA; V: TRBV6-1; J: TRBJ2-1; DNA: TGTGCCAGCAGTGAAATGGACTCCTACAATGAGCAGTTCTTC; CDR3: CASSEMDSYNEQFF
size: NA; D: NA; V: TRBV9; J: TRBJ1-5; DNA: TGTGCCAGCAGCGTAGGGGGGTATAGCAATCAGCCCCAGCATTTT; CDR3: CASSVGGYSNQPQHF
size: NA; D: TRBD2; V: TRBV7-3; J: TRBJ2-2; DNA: TGTGCCAGCAGGACGGGACTAGCGGAGAACACCGGGGAGCTGTTTTTT; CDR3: CASRTGLAENTGELFF
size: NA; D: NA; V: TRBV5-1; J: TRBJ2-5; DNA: TGCGCCAGCAGCTGGGAAGGACAAGAGACCCAGTACTTC; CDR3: CASSWEGQETQYF
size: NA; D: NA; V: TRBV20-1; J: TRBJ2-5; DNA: TGCAGTGCTTTGGGACGTCGACAAGAGACCCAGTACTTC; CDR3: CSALGRRQETQYF
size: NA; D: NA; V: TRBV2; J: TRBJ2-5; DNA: TGTGCCAGCAGCCGCAGGCCCTTGGAGACCCAGTACTTC; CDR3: CASSRRPLETQYF
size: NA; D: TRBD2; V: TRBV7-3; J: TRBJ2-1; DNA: TGTGCCAGCAGCTTAACTAGCGGGGTGTACAATGAGCAGTTCTTC; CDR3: CASSLTSGVYNEQFF
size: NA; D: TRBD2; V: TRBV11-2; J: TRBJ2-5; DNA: TGTGCCAGCAGACCCGGGACTAGCGGGGGAGAGACCCAGTACTTC; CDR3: CASRPGTSGGETQYF
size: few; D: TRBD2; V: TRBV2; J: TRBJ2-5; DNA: TGTGCCAGGGGCGGCGGGAGTAGGCAAGAGACCCAGTACTTC; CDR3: CARGGGSRQETQYF
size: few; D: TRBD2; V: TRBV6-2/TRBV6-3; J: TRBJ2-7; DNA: TGTGCCAGCAGATCGCGAGGACTAGCGGGAGTTTACGAGCAGTACTTC; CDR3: CASRSRGLAGVYEQYF
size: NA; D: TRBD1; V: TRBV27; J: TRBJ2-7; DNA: TGTGCCAGCAGCCCAGACAGGGCCTACGAGCAGTACTTC; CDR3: CASSPDRAYEQYF
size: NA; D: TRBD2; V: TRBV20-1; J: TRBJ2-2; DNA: TGCAGTGCTGACTGGCTAGCGGGAGTTGAGGGGGAGCTGTTTTTT; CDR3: CSADWLAGVEGELFF
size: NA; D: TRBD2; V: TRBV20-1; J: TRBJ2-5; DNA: TGCAGTGCTAGAGATCACGGGACTAGCGGCCAAGAGACCCAGTACTTC; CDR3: CSARDHGTSGQETQYF
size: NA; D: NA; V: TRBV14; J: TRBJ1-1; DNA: TGTGCCAGCAGCCAAGACAGGGCAAAGGCTTTCTTT; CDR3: CASSQDRAKAFF
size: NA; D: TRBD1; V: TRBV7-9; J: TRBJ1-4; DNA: TGTGCCAGCAGCTTAGGACAGGGGGCTACTAATGAAAAACTGTTTTTT; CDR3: CASSLGQGATNEKLFF
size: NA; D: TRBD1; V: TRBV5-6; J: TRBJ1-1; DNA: TGTGCCAGCAGCGTGCAGGGGGCCGGTGAAGCTTTCTTT; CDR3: CASSVQGAGEAFF
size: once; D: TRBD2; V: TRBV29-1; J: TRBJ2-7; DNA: TGCAGCGCGGGACTAGCGCAACGCGAGCAGTACTTC; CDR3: CSAGLAQREQYF
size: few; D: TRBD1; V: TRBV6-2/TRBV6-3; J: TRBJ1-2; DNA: TGTGCCAGCAGTTACTCGAGGACAGGGGGCGACTATGGCTACACCTTC; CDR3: CASSYSRTGGDYGYTF
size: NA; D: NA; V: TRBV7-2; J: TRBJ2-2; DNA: TGTGCCAGCATCTATTCGGCCTGGACCGGGGAGCTGTTTTTT; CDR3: CASIYSAWTGELFF
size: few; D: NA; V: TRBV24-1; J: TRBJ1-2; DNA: TGTGCCACCAGTGATTTGAGGCGGAACTATGGCTACACCTTC; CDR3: CATSDLRRNYGYTF
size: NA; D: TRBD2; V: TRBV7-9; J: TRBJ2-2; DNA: TGTGCCAGCAGCTTACGCCGGGGGGGGACACGCTCCGGGGAGCTGTTTTTT; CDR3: CASSLRRGGTRSGELFF
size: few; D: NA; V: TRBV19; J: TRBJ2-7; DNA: TGTGCCAGTAGTATAGTGAAGTCCGAGCAGTACTTC; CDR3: CASSIVKSEQYF
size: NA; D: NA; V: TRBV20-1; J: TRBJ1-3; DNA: TGCAGTGCTAGTGACGGGGACTCTGGAAACACCATATATTTT; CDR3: CSASDGDSGNTIYF
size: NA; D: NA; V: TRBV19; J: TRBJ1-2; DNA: TGTGCCAGTATAGACAGGAGTACGCGCCGAGGGGGCTACACCTTC; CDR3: CASIDRSTRRGGYTF
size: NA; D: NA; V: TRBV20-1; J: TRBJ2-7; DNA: TGCAGTGCTAGCCCTAGTAGCGAGCAGTACTTC; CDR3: CSASPSSEQYF
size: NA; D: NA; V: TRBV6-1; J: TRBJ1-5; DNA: TGTGCCAGCAGTGAATCTAGGGTTCAGCCCCAGCATTTT; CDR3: CASSESRVQPQHF
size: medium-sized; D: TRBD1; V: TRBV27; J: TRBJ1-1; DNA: TGTGCCAGCGGAAGATGGGACAGGGCGAACACTGAAGCTTTCTTT; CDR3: CASGRWDRANTEAFF
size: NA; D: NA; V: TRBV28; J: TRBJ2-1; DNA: TGTGCCAGCAGATGGGATAGGAATGAGCAGTTCTTC; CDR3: CASRWDRNEQFF
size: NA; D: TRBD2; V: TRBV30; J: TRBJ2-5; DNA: TGTGCCTGGACCACAGGACTAGCGGGGGGGGAGACCCAGTACTTC; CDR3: CAWTTGLAGGETQYF
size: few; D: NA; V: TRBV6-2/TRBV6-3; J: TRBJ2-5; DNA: TGTGCCAGCAGTTATTCTACGTATCAAGAGACCCAGTACTTC; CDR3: CASSYSTYQETQYF
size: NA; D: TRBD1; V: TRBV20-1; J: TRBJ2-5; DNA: TGCAGTGGGCGGGGACAGGGTGGGGAGACCCAGTACTTC; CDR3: CSGRGQGGETQYF
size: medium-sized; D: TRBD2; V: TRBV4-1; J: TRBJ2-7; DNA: TGCGCCAGCAGCCGACTCGCGGGAGAGTACGACGAGCAGTACTTC; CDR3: CASSRLAGEYDEQYF
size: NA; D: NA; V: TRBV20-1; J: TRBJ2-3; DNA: TGCAGTGCTAGTCCTCCCTGGAGGTGGGGCCGTAGCACAGATACGCAGTATTTT; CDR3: CSASPPWRWGRSTDTQYF
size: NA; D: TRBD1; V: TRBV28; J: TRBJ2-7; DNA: TGTGCCAGCAAAAGTGGGACAGGGGGTTGGGAGCAGTACTTC; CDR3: CASKSGTGGWEQYF
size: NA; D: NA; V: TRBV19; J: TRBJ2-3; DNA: TGTGCCAGTAATTGGGGGAGCACAGATACGCAGTATTTT; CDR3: CASNWGSTDTQYF
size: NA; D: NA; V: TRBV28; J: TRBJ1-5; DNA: TGTGCCAGCAGTTCCCCGGGGAATCAGCCCCAGCATTTT; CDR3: CASSSPGNQPQHF
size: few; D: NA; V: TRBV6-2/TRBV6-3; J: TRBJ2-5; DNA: TGTGCCAGCAGCACCGCTCAGGGGGGTAAAGAGACCCAGTACTTC; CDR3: CASSTAQGGKETQYF
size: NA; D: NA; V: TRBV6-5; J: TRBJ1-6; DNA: TGTGCCAGCAGTTACCCGCGGGGGGGGGAGAATTCACCCCTCCACTTT; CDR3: CASSYPRGGENSPLHF
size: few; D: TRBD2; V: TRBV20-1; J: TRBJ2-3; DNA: TGCAGTGCTCCCCCTAGGGCGGGAGGCACAGATACGCAGTATTTT; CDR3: CSAPPRAGGTDTQYF
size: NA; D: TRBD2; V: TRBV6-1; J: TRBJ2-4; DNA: TGTGCCAGCAGTCCGGGACTAGCGGGAGGGCCGAACATTCAGTACTTC; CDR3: CASSPGLAGGPNIQYF
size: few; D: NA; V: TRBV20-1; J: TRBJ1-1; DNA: TGCAGTGCTAGAGATAGGTTTAGGGGGACTGAAGCTTTCTTT; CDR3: CSARDRFRGTEAFF
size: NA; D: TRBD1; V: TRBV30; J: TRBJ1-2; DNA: TGTGCCTGGAGGCCTACAGGGGGCAATGGCTACACCTTC; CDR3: CAWRPTGGNGYTF
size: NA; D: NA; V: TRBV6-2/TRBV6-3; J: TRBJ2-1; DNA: TGTGCCAGCAGCATCCCGAAAGGTGAGCAGTTCTTC; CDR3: CASSIPKGEQFF
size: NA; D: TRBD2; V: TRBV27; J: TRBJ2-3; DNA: TGTGCCAGCAGACCCAGCGGGAGTGGTACGCAGTATTTT; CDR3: CASRPSGSGTQYF
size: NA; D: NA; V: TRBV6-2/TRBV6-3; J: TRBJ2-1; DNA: TGTGCCAGCAGCCGACGGGACAATGAGCAGTTCTTC; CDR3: CASSRRDNEQFF